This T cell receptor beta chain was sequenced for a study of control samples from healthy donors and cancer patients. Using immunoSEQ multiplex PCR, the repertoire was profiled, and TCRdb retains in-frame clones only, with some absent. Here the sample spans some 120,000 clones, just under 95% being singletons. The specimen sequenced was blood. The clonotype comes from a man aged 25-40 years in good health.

The CDR3 DNA sequence: TGTGCCAGCAGCGTAGGGGGTGCGGGGCGGCAGTACTTC. Translation: CASSVGGAGRQYF. The J gene is TRBJ2-7, the V gene TRBV9, with a weak D call TRBD2 (6 bases). The CDR3 covers 13 residues. Trimming pared 0 bases from V and 9 bases from J, leaving 13 bases between. CDR1 is SGDLS, CDR2 YYNGEE, per germline.